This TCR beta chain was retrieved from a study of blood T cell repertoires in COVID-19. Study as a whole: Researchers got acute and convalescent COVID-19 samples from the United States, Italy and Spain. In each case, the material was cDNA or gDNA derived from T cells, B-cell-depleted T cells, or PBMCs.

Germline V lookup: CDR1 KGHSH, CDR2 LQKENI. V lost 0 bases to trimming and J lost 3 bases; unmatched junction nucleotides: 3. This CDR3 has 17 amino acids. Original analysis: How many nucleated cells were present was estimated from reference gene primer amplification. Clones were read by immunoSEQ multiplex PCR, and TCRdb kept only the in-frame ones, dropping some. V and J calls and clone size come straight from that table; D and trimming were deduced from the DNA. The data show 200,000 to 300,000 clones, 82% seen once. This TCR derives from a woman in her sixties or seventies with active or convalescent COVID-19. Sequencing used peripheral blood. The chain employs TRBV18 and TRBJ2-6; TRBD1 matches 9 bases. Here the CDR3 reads CASSPPGTGNGANVLTF. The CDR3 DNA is TGTGCCAGCTCACCACCCGGGACAGGGAATGGGGCCAACGTCCTGACTTTC.